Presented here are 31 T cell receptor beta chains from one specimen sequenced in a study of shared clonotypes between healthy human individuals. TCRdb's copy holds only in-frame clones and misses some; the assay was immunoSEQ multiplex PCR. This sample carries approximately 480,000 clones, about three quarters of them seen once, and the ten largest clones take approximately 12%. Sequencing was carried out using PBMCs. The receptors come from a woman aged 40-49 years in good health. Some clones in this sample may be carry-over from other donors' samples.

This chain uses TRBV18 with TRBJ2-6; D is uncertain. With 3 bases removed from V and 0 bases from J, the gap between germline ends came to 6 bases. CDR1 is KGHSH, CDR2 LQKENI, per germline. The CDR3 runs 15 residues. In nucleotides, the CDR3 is TGTGCCAGCTCACCTTCCGTCTCTGGGGCCAACGTCCTGACTTTC. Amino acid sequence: CASSPSVSGANVLTF.

The CDR3 DNA reads as TGTGCCAGCAGCTTGGTGGGGGAGGCGTACAATGAGCAGTTCTTC. The encoded protein is CASSLVGEAYNEQFF. The chain is built from TRBV5-6 and TRBJ2-1; D might be TRBD2 (6 bases). V lost 0 bases and J 4 bases, leaving 11 bases between the germline ends. The germline V gene encodes CDR1 SGHDT and CDR2 YYEEEE. The CDR3 is 15 amino acids.

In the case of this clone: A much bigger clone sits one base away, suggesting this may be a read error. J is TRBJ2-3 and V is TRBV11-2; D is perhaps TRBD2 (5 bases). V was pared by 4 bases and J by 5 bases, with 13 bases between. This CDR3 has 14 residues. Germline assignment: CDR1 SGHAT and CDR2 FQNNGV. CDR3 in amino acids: CASSSSTAGDTQYF. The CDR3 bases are TGTGCCAGCAGCTCCTCAACGGCGGGAGATACGCAGTATTTT.

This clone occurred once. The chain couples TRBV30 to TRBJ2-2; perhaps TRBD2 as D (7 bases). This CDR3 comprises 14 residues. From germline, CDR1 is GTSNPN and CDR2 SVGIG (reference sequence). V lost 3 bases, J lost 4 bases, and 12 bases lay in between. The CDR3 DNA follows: TGTGCCTGGAGCGAGGGGGGGACCACCGGGGAGCTGTTTTTT. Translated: CAWSEGGTTGELFF.

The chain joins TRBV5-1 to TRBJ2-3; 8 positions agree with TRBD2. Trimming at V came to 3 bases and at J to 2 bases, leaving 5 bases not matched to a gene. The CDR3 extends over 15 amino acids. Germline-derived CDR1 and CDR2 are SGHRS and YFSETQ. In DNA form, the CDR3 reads TGCGCCAGCAGCTCCACTAGCGGCCTCACAGATACGCAGTATTTT. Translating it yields CASSSTSGLTDTQYF.

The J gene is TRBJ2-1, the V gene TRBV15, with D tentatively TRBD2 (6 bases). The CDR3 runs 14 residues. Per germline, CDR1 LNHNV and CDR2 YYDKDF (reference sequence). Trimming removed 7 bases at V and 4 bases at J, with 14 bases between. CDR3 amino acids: CATTPGRLYNEQFF. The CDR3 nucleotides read TGTGCCACCACCCCTGGGAGGCTATACAATGAGCAGTTCTTC.

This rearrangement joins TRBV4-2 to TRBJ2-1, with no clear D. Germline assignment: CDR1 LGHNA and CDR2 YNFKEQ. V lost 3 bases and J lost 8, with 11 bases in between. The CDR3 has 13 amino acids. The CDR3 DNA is TGTGCCAGCAGCCAGTACGCGGCCGATGAGCAGTTCTTC. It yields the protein CASSQYAADEQFF.

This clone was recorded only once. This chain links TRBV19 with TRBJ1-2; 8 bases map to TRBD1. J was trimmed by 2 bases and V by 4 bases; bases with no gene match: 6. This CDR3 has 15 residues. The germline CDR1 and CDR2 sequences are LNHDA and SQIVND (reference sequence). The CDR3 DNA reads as TGTGCCAGTAGTACCGGACAGGGTTTAAACTATGGCTACACCTTC. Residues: CASSTGQGLNYGYTF.

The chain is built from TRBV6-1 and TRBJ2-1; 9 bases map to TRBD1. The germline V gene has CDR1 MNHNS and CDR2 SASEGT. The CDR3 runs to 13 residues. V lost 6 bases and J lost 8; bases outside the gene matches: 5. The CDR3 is CASRKQGADEQFF. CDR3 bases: TGTGCCAGCAGGAAACAGGGGGCCGATGAGCAGTTCTTC.

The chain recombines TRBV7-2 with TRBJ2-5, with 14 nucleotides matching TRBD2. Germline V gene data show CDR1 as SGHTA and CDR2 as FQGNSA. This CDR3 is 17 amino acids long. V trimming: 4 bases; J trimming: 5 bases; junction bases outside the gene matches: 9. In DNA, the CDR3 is TGTGCCAGCAGCTACCGCTCCGGGACTAGCGGGAGTGAGACCCAGTACTTC. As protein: CASSYRSGTSGSETQYF.

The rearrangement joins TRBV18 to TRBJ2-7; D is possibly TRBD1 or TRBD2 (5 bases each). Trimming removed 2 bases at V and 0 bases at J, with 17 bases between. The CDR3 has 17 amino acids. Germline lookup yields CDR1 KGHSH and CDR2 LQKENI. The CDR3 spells CASSPGGRYPYSYEQYF. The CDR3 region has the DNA TGTGCCAGCTCACCAGGGGGACGATACCCTTACTCCTACGAGCAGTACTTC.

For the CDR3, the DNA is TGTGCCAGCAGCTTAGTGGGGGGACAGGGTACTGAGCAGTTCTTC. This encodes CASSLVGGQGTEQFF. The chain is built from TRBV7-9 and TRBJ2-1; 9 nucleotides match TRBD1. The length of the CDR3 is 15 residues. V shed 1 base, J shed 9 bases, and the junction held 7 bases outside the gene matches. Germline V CDR1 and CDR2: SEHNR, FQNEAQ (reference sequence).

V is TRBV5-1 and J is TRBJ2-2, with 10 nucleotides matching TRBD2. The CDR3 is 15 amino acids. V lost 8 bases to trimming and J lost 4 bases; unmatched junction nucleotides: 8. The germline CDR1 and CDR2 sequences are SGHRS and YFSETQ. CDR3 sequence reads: CASTSGISATGELFF. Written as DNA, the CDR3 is TGCGCCAGTACTAGCGGGATCAGCGCCACCGGGGAGCTGTTTTTT.

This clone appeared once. For the CDR3, the DNA is TGCGCCAGCAGCTTGGGGCTAGCGGAGACCCAGTACTTC. This translates into CASSLGLAETQYF. The V gene is TRBV5-1, the J gene TRBJ2-5; D possibly corresponds to TRBD2 (6 bases). CDR3 length: 13 residues. Germline assignment: CDR1 SGHRS and CDR2 YFSETQ. V lost 0 bases to trimming and J lost 5 bases, with 8 bases between them.

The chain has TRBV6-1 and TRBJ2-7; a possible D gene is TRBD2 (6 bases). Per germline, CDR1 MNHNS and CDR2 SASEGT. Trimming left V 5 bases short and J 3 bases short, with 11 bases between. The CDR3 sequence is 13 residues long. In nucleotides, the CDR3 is TGTGCCAGCAGTAAATCGACTAGCTACGAGCAGTACTTC. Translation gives CASSKSTSYEQYF.

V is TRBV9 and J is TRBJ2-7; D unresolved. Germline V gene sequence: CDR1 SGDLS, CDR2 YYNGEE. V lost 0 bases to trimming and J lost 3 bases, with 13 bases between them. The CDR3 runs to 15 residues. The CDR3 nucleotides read TGTGCCAGCAGCGTAGATAGTAGCCCCAACTACGAGCAGTACTTC. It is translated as CASSVDSSPNYEQYF.

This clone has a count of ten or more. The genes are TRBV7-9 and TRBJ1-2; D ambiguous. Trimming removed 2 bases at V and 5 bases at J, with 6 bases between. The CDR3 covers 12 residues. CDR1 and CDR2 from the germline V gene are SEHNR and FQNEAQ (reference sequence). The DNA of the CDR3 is TGTGCCAGCAGCTTATTAGAATATGGCTACACCTTC. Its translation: CASSLLEYGYTF.

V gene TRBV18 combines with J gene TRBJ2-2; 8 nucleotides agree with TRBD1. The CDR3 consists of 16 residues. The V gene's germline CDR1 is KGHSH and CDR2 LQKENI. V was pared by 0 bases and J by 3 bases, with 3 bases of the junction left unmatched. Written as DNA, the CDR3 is TGTGCCAGCTCACCACCGCAGGGGGCTGACACCGGGGAGCTGTTTTTT. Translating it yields CASSPPQGADTGELFF.

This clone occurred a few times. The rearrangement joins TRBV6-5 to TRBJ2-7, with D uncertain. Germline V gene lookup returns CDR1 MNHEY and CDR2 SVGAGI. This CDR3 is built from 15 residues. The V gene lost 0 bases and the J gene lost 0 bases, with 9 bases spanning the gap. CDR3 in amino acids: CASSYSPTASYEQYF. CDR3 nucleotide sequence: TGTGCCAGCAGTTACTCCCCCACAGCCTCCTACGAGCAGTACTTC.

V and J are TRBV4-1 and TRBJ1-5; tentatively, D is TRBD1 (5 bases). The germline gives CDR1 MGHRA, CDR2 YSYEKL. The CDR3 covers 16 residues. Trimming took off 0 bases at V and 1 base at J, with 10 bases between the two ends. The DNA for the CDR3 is TGCGCCAGCAGCCAAGATCAGGGTCAGAGCAATCAGCCCCAGCATTTT. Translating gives CASSQDQGQSNQPQHF.

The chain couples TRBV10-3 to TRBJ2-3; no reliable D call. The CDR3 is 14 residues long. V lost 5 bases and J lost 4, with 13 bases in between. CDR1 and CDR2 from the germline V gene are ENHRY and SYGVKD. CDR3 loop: CAISLGGRADTQYF. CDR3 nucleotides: TGTGCCATCAGTCTAGGCGGACGGGCAGATACGCAGTATTTT.

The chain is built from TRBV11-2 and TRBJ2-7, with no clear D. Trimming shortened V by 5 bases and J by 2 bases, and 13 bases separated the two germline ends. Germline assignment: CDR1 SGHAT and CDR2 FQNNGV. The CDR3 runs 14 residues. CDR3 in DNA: TGTGCCAGCAGCCGGTCCCGATCAACCTACGAGCAGTACTTC. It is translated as CASSRSRSTYEQYF.

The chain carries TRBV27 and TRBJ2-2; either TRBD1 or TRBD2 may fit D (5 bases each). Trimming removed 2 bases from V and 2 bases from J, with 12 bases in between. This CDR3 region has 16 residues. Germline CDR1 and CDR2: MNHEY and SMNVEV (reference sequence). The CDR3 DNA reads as TGTGCCAGCAGTTTACTACCGGGACGCAACACCGGGGAGCTGTTTTTT. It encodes CASSLLPGRNTGELFF.

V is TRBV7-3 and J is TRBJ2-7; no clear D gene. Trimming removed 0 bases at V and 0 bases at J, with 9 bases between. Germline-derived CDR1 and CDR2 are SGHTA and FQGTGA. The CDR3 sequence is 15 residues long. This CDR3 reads CASSLTDGPSYEQYF. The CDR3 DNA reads TGTGCCAGCAGCTTAACGGACGGCCCCTCCTACGAGCAGTACTTC.

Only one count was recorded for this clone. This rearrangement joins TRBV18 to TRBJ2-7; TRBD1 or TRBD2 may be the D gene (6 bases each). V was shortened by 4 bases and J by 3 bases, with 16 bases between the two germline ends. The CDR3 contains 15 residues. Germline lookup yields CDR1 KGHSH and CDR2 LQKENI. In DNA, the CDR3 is TGTGCCAGCTCACAGGGGGGAAGTCAGGACTACGAGCAGTACTTC. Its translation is CASSQGGSQDYEQYF.

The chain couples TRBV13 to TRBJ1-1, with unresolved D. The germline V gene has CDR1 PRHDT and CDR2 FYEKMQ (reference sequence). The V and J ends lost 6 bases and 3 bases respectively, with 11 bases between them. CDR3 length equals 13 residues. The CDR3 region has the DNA TGTGCCAGCAGTCCAACAGCGGACACTGAAGCTTTCTTT. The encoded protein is CASSPTADTEAFF.

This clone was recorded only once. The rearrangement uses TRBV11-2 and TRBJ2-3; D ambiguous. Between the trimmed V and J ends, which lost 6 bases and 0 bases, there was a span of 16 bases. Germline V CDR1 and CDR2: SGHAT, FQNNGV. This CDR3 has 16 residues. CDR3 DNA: TGTGCCAGCAGTTTGGGCCAGGCTGCTAGCACAGATACGCAGTATTTT. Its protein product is CASSLGQAASTDTQYF.

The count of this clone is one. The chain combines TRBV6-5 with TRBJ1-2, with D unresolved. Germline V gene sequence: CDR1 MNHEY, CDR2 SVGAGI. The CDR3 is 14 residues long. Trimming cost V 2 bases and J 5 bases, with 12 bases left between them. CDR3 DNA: TGTGCCAGCAGTTACGGCCCAGCGTATTATGGCTACACCTTC. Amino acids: CASSYGPAYYGYTF.

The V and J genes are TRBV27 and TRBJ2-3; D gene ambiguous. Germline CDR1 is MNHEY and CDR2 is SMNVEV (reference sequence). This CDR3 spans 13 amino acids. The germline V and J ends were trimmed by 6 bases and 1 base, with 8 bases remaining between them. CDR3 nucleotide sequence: TGTGCCAGCAGCGTGGTGGGCACAGATACGCAGTATTTT. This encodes CASSVVGTDTQYF.

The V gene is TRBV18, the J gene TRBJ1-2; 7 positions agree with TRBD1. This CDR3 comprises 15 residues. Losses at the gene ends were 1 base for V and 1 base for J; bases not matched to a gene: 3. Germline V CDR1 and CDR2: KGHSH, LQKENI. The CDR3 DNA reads TGTGCCAGCTCACCACGGGACAGCAATAACTATGGCTACACCTTC. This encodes CASSPRDSNNYGYTF.

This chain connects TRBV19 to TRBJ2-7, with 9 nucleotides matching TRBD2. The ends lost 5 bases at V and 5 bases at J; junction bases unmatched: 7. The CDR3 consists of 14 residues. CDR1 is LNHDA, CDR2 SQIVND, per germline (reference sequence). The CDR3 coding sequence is TGTGCCAGTAGTGAGGGACTAGCATTCCACGAGCAGTACTTC. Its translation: CASSEGLAFHEQYF.